This TCR beta chain was retrieved from a study of T cells after yellow fever vaccination. CDR1 and CDR2 (germline): LGHDT, YNNKEL (reference sequence). V shed 11 bases and J 6 bases; nucleotides not matched to a gene: 18. The CDR3 is 17 residues long. TCRdb re-called the 5' RACE reads through MiXCR, storing one row per CDR3 protein. The sample contains roughly 16,000 distinct CDR3 sequences, approximately 4.1% of which appear only once. This specimen consisted of PBMCs, either bulk or a sorted T-cell subset (CD4+, CD8+, memory, or dextramer-sorted; not recorded which), obtained 15 days after the yellow fever booster vaccination. The source is a man in his thirties or forties who received the YFV17D yellow fever vaccine. The chain employs TRBV3-1 and TRBJ2-1, with 11 nucleotides matching TRBD2. The CDR3 nucleotides are TGTGCCTGCTGCCGTCCCAGGGGGACTAGCGGACGCAATGAGCAGTTCTTC. Amino acids: CACCRPRGTSGRNEQFF.